The rows below give T cell receptor beta chains drawn from one sample of a study of early T cells in non-severe SARS-CoV-2 infection. TCRdb analysed the 5' RACE reads with MiXCR anew, one entry per CDR3 protein. Found here are around 64,000 distinct CDR3 sequences, 9.5% to 12% of them singletons; the top ten hold 5% to 7%. The sequencing used whole blood, collected at baseline. Source of these receptors: an adult who was a healthcare worker with PCR-confirmed SARS-CoV-2 infection or an uninfected control (not recorded which). Both conserved end residues are part of each CDR3. A D gene is named only where the DNA matches it firmly. Expanded clones get a size class; other rows say once, few or many, or leave the size out.

d_call	v_call	j_call	clone_size	cdr3_nt	cdr3_aa
.	TRBV6-1	TRBJ1-5	.	TGTGCCAGCAGTGAAGGGAATGGCAATCAGCCCCAGCATTTT	CASSEGNGNQPQHF
.	TRBV20-1	TRBJ1-2	few	TGCAGTGCTAGAGGGACAGAAATTCATTATGGCTACACCTTC	CSARGTEIHYGYTF
.	TRBV5-1	TRBJ1-1	.	TGCGCCAGCAACTTCGGTCCAACTGAAGCTTTCTTT	CASNFGPTEAFF
.	TRBV4-3	TRBJ2-1	many	TGCGCCAGCAGCCAAGTGGGTGTTGATGAGCAGTTCTTC	CASSQVGVDEQFF
TRBD1	TRBV28	TRBJ1-1	few	TGTGCCAGCAGTCCCCTGGACAGGGGGTCCACTGAAGCTTTCTTT	CASSPLDRGSTEAFF
.	TRBV5-1	TRBJ1-2	.	TGCGCCAGCAGCTTGTTGCACTTGGAGGGTTATATCTTCTTC	CASSLLHLEGYIFF
TRBD1	TRBV27	TRBJ2-7	few	TGTGCCAGCAGCATTCGGGGGGACAGGGTTCCCTACGAGCAGTACTTC	CASSIRGDRVPYEQYF
TRBD2	TRBV15	TRBJ2-1	few	TGTGCCACCAGCAGGGAACTAGCGGGAGTCGCGGATGAGCAGTTCTTC	CATSRELAGVADEQFF
.	TRBV24-1	TRBJ2-1	.	TGTGCCACCAGTGAGGCGGGCCCAAGCTCCTACAATGAGCAGTTCTTC	CATSEAGPSSYNEQFF
.	TRBV12-3/TRBV12-4	TRBJ1-1	many	TGTGCCAGTTGGATCCGGGTTGATGAAGCTTTCTTT	CASWIRVDEAFF
.	TRBV29-1	TRBJ1-6	many	TGCAGCGTGAAGGATAGCTCCTATAATTCACCCCTCCACTTT	CSVKDSSYNSPLHF